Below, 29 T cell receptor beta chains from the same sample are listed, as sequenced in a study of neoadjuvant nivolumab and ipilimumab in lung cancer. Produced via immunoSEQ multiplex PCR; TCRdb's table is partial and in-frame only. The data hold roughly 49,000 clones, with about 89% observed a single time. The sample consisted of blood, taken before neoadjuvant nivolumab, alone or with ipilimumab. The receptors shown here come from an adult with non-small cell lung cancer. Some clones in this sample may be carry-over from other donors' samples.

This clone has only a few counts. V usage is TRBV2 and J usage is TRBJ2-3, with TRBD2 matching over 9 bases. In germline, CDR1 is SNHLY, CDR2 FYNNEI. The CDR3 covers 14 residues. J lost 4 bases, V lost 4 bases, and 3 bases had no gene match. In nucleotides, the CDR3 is TGTGCCAGCAGTGGACTAGCGGCCGCAGATACGCAGTATTTT. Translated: CASSGLAAADTQYF.

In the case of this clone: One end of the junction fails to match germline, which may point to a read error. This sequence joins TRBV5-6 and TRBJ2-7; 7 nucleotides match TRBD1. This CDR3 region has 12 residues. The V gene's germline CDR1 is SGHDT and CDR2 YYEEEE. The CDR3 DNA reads TGTGCCAGCAGCTTAACTCCCGGACAGGACGACTTC. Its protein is CASSLTPGQDDF.

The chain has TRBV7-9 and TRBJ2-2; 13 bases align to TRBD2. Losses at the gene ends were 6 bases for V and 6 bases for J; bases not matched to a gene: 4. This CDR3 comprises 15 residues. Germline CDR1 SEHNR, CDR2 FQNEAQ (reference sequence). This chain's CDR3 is CASRGLAGAAGELFF. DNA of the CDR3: TGTGCCAGCAGAGGACTAGCGGGAGCGGCCGGGGAGCTGTTTTTT. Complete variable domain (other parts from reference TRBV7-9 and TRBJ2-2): DTGVSQNPRHKITKRGQNVTFRCDPISEHNRLYWYRQTLGQGPEFLTYFQNEAQLEKSRLLSDRFSAERPKGSFSTLEIQRTEQGDSAMYLCASRGLAGAAGELFFGEGSRLTVL.

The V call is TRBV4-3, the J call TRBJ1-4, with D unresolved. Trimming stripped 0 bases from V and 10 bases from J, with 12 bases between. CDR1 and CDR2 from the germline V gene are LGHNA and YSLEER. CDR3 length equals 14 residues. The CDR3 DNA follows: TGCGCCAGCAGCCAAGATTACCAGAAAGCAAAACTGTTTTTT. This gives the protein CASSQDYQKAKLFF.

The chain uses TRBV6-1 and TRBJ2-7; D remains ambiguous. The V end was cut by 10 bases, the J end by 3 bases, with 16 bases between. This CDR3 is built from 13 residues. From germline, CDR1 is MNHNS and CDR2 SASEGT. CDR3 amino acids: CATSPGRLYEQYF. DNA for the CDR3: TGTGCCACCTCCCCAGGACGCCTCTACGAGCAGTACTTC.

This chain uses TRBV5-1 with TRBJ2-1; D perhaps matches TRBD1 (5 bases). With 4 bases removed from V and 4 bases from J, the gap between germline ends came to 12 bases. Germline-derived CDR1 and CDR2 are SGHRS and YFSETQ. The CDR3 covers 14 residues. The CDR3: CASSVDSSYNEQFF. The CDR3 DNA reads TGCGCCAGCAGCGTAGACAGTTCTTACAATGAGCAGTTCTTC.

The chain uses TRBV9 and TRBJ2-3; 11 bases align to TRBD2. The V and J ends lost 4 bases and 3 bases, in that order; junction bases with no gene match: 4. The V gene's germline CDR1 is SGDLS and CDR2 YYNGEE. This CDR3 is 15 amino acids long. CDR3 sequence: CASSPGTSGTDTQYF. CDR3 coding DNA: TGTGCCAGCAGCCCCGGGACTAGCGGAACAGATACGCAGTATTTT.

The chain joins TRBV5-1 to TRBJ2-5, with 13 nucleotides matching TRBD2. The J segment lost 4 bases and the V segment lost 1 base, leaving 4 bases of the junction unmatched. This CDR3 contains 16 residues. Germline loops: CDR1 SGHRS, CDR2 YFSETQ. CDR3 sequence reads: CASSLRTSGSSETQYF. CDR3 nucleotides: TGCGCCAGCAGCTTGCGGACTAGCGGGAGTTCAGAGACCCAGTACTTC.

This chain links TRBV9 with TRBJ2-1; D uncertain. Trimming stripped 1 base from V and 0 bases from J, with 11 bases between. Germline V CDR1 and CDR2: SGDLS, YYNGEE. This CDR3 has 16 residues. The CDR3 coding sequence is TGTGCCAGCAGCGTAAATGACTTCTACTCCTACAATGAGCAGTTCTTC. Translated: CASSVNDFYSYNEQFF.

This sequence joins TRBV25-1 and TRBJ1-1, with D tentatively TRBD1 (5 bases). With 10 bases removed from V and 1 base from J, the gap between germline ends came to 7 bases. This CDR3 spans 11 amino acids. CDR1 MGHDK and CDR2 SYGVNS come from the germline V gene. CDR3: CATRENTEAFF. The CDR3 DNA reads TGTGCCACCAGGGAGAACACTGAAGCTTTCTTT.

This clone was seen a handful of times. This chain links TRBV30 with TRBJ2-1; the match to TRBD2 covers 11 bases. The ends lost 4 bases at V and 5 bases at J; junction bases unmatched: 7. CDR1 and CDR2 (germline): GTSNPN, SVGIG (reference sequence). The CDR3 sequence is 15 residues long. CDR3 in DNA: TGTGCCTGGAAGAGGATAGCGGGAGGGAACAATGAGCAGTTCTTC. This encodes CAWKRIAGGNNEQFF.

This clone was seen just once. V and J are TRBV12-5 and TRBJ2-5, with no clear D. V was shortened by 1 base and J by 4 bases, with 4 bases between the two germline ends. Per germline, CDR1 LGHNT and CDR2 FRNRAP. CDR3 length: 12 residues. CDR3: CASGLGLETQYF. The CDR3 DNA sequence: TGTGCTAGTGGTTTGGGGTTAGAGACCCAGTACTTC.

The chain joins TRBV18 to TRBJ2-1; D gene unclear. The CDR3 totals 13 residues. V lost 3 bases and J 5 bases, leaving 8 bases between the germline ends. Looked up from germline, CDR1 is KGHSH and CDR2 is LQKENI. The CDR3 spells CASSPDPNNEQFF. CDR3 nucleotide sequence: TGTGCCAGCTCACCCGACCCAAACAATGAGCAGTTCTTC. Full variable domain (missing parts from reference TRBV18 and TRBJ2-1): NAGVMQNPRHLVRRRGQEARLRCSPMKGHSHVYWYRQLPEEGLKFMVYLQKENIIDESGMPKERFSAEFPKEGPSILRIQQVVRGDSAAYFCASSPDPNNEQFFGPGTRLTVL.

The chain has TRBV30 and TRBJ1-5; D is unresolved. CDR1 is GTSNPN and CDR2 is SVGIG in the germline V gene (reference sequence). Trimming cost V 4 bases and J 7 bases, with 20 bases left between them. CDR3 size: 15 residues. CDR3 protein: CAWKSSDRVGQPQHF. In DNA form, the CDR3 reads TGTGCCTGGAAGTCCTCGGATCGAGTGGGGCAGCCCCAGCATTTT.

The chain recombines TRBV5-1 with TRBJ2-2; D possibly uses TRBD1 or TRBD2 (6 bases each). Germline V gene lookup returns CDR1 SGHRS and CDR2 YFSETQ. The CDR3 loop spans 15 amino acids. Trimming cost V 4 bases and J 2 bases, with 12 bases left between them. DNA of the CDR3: TGCGCCAGCAGCCGAGGGGGGTCCAACACCGGGGAGCTGTTTTTT. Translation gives CASSRGGSNTGELFF.

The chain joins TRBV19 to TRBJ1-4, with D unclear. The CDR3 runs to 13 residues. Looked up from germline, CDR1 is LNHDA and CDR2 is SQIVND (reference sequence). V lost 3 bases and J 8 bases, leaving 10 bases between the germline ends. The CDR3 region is CASSMSGREKLFF. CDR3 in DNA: TGTGCCAGTAGTATGTCGGGTCGCGAAAAACTGTTTTTT.

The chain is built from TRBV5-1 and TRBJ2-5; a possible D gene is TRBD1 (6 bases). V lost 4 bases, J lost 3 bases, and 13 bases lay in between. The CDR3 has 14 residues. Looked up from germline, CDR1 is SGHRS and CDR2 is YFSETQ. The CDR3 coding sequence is TGCGCCAGCAGCGTAACGGGGACAAAAGAGACCCAGTACTTC. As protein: CASSVTGTKETQYF.

The CDR3 spells CASSPLPRAPDTQYF. The DNA of the CDR3 is TGCGCCAGCAGCCCCCTACCACGGGCACCAGATACGCAGTATTTT. The J gene is TRBJ2-3, the V gene TRBV5-1; the D is unclear. V shed 4 bases and J shed 4 bases, with 16 bases lying between them. The CDR3 consists of 15 residues. CDR1 is SGHRS, CDR2 YFSETQ, per germline.

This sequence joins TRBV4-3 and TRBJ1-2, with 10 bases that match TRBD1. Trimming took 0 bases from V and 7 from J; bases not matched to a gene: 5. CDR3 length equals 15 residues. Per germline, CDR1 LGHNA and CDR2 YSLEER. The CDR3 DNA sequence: TGCGCCAGCAGCCAAGATAGCCGGGACAGGGGTGGCTACACCTTC. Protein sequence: CASSQDSRDRGGYTF.

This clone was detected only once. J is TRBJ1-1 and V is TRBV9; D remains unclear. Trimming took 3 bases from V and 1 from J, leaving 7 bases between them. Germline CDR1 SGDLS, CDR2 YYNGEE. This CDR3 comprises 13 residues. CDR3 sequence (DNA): TGTGCCAGCAGCGAGGCTACGAACACTGAAGCTTTCTTT. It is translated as CASSEATNTEAFF.

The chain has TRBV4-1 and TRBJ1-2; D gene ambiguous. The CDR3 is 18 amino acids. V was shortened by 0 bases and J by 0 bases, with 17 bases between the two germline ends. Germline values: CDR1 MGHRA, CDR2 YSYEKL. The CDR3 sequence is CASSQDRVGGLANYGYTF. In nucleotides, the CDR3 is TGCGCCAGCAGCCAAGATAGGGTAGGAGGTCTCGCTAACTATGGCTACACCTTC.

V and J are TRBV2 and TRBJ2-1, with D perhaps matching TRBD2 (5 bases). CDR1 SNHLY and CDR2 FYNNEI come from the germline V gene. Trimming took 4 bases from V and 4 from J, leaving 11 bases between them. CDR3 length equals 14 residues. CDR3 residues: CASSGAASYNEQFF. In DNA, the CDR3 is TGTGCCAGCAGTGGAGCGGCAAGTTACAATGAGCAGTTCTTC.

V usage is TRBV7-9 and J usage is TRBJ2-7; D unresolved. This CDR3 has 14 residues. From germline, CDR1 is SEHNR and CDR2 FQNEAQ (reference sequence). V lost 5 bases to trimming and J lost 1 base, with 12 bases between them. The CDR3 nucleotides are TGTGCCAGCAGCGCCATATTGGGTTCCTACGAGCAGTACTTC. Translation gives CASSAILGSYEQYF.

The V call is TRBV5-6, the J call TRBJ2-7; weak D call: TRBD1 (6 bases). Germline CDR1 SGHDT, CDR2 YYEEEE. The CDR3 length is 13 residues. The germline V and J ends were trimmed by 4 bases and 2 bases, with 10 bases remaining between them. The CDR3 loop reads CASSKGHPYEQYF. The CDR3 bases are TGTGCCAGCAGCAAGGGACATCCCTACGAGCAGTACTTC.

This chain's CDR3 is CASSSTRNTEAFF. The CDR3 DNA reads as TGTGCCAGCAGCTCTACAAGGAACACTGAAGCTTTCTTT. V gene TRBV9 combines with J gene TRBJ1-1; D not certain. The CDR3 covers 13 residues. Trimming pared 4 bases from V and 1 base from J, leaving 8 bases between. CDR1 and CDR2 (germline): SGDLS, YYNGEE.

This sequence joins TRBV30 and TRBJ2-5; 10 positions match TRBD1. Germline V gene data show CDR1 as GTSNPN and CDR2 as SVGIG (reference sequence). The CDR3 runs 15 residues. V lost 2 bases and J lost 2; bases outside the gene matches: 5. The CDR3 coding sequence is TGTGCCTGGAGTCTAAGGGGACAGGGGCAAGAGACCCAGTACTTC. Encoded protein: CAWSLRGQGQETQYF.

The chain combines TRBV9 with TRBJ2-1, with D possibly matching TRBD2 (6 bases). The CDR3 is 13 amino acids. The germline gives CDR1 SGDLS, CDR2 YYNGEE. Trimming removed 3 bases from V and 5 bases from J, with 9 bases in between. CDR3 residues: CASSELADNEQFF. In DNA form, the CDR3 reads TGTGCCAGCAGCGAGTTAGCGGACAATGAGCAGTTCTTC.

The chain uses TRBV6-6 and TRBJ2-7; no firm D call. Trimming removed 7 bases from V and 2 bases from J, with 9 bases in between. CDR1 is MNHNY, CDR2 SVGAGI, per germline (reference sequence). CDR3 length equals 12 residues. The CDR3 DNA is TGTGCCAGCACCAACACCGCCTACGAGCAGTACTTC. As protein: CASTNTAYEQYF.

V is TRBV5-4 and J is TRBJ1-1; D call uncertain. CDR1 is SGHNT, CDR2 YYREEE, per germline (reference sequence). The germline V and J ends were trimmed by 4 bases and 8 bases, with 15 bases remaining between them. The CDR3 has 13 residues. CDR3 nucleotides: TGTGCCAGCAGCCCGCCAGGAGTACTAGAAGCTTTCTTT. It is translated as CASSPPGVLEAFF.